The present T cell receptor (beta chain) was sequenced within a study of beta chain features in type 1 diabetes. Study observations and caveats: Type 1 diabetes patients had TCRB CDR3s that were shorter (moderately but significantly so) in all four CD4+ subsets.

Note on this clone: No antigen is known for it.

V was clipped by 5 bases and J by 7 bases, with 14 bases between them. Germline V CDR1 and CDR2: SEHNR, FQNEAQ (reference sequence). There are 14 residues in the CDR3. The whole isolated RNA underwent reverse transcription, so sequencing captured expressed TCRB transcripts. Sequencing was performed with immunoSEQ multiplex PCR; in TCRdb, only in-frame clones are kept and a portion is missing. This table holds around 690,000 clones, 9.5% to 15% found once. Sequenced: naive CD4+ T cells from blood. The chain is built from TRBV7-9 and TRBJ2-2, with D hard to call. This clonotype was sampled from a man aged 25 to 40 with type 1 diabetes. CDR3 in DNA: TGTGCCAGCAGCCGAGCCCAAACAATCGGGGAGCTGTTTTTT. Protein: CASSRAQTIGELFF.